The clone carrying this T cell receptor (beta chain) was detected only a few times. This specimen comes from a study of blood T cell repertoires in COVID-19. Across the study: Samples came from the United States, Italy and Spain, spanning acute and convalescent COVID-19. The analysed material was cDNA or gDNA that came from T cells, B-cell-depleted T cells, or PBMCs.

Germline lookup yields CDR1 LNHNV and CDR2 YYDKDF (reference sequence). The CDR3 runs to 17 residues. The ends lost 5 bases at V and 2 bases at J; junction bases unmatched: 10. Original methodology: By means of reference gene primer amplification, nucleated cell counts were estimated. Measured with immunoSEQ multiplex PCR; TCRdb has only the in-frame clones, and not every one. The D gene and trimming were derived from the DNA, and the V and J assignments and clone size from that table. The sample lists approximately 150,000 clones, roughly 84% seen once, with approximately 5% in the top ten. The V call is TRBV15, the J call TRBJ1-5; TRBD1 matches 9 bases. This TCR was recovered from a human donor in a cohort sampled during active COVID-19. Sequencing used peripheral blood. The CDR3 region has the DNA TGTGCCACCAGCTTGCAACAGGGGGCGCGGGGCAATCAGCCCCAGCATTTT. Protein: CATSLQQGARGNQPQHF.